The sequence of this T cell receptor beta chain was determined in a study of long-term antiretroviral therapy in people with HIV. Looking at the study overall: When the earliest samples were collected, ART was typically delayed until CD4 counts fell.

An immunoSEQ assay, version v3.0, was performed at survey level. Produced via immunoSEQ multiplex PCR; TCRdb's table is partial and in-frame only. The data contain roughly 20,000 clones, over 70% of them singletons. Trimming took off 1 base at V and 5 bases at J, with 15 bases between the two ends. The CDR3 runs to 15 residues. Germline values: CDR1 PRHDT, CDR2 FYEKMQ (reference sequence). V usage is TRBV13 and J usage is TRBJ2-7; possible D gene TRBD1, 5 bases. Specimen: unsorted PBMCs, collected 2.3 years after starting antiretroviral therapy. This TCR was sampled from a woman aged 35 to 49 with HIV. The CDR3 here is CASSLAVQGWNEQYF. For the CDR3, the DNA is TGTGCCAGCAGCTTAGCAGTCCAGGGTTGGAACGAGCAGTACTTC.